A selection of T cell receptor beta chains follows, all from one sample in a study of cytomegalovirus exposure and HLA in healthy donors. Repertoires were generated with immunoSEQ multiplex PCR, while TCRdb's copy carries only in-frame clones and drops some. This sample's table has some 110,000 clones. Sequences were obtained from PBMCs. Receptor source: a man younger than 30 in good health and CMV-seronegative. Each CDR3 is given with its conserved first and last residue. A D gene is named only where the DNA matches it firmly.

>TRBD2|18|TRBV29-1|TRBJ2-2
TGCAGCGTTGAACCCCTAGCGGGAGGGCCTACGGCCACCGGGGAGCTGTTTTTT
CSVEPLAGGPTATGELFF
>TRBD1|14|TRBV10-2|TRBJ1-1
TGCGCCAGCAGAACTCGGACAGGGAGGGCTGAAGCTTTCTTT
CASRTRTGRAEAFF
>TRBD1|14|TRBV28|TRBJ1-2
TGTGCCAGCACCTCGGGGGACAGGGGGCCAAGCTACACCTTC
CASTSGDRGPSYTF
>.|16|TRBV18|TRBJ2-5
TGTGCCAGCTCACCACCAGCGCGGATGACTAAAGAGACCCAGTACTTC
CASSPPARMTKETQYF
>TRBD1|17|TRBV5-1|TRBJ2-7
TGCGCCAGCAGCTTTGACCGTCGACAGGGGGGTTCCTACGAGCAGTACTTC
CASSFDRRQGGSYEQYF
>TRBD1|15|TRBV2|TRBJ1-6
TGTGCCAGCAGTGAAGAGGCAGGGGGAATTTCACCCCTCCACTTT
CASSEEAGGISPLHF
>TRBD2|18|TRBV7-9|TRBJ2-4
TGTGCCAGCAGCCAGTCCTCCTGGACTAGCGGCCCCAAAAACATTCAGTACTTC
CASSQSSWTSGPKNIQYF
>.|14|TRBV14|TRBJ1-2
TGTGCCAGCAGCCAAGATGTCGCAGGGTCTGGCTACACCTTC
CASSQDVAGSGYTF
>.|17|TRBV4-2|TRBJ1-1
TGTGCCAGCAGCCAAGAAAGAGGGGGTGTTTTCGACGTTGAAGCTTTCTTT
CASSQERGGVFDVEAFF
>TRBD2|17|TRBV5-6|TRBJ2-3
TGTGCCAGCAGCTCCCTAGGTGGGACTAGCGGTTCAGATACGCAGTATTTT
CASSSLGGTSGSDTQYF
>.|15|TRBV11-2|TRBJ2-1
TGTGCCAGCAACGGGGAGGACAGGTTCTACAATGAGCAGTTCTTC
CASNGEDRFYNEQFF
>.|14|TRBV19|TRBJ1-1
TGTGCCAGTAGTCAAACAGGGTCCGGGGGGGAAGCTTTCTTT
CASSQTGSGGEAFF
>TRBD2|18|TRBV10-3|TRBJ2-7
TGTGCCATCAGCCGTTTGGCCGACCAAAGACTAGCCCACTACGAGCAGTACTTC
CAISRLADQRLAHYEQYF
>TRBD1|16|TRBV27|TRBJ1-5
TGTGCCAGCAGTTTATTCGCGGAACAGGGGAAACAGCCCCAGCATTTT
CASSLFAEQGKQPQHF
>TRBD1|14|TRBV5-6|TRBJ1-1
TGTGCCAGCAGACCTGACAGGGGGCGAACTGAAGCTTTCTTT
CASRPDRGRTEAFF
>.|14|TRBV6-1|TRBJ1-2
TGTGCCAGCAGGGTTGAGGTATCTAACTATGGCTACACCTTC
CASRVEVSNYGYTF
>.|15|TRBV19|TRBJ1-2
TGTGCCAGTAGTATAGATCAGCCCGGGTACTATGGCTACACCTTC
CASSIDQPGYYGYTF
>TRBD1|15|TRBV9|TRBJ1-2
TGTGCCAGCAGCGTAAATCGGGACAGCATCTATGGCTACACCTTC
CASSVNRDSIYGYTF
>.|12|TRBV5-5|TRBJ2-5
TGTGCCAGCAGCTTGCGGCAAGAGACCCAGTACTTC
CASSLRQETQYF
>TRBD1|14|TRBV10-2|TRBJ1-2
TGCGCCAGCAAAACGACAGGGTCGGGGGCGGGCTACACCTTC
CASKTTGSGAGYTF
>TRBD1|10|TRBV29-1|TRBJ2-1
TGCAGCGTTAGGACAGGGGAACAGTTCTTC
CSVRTGEQFF
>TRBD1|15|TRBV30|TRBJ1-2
TGTGCCGGGAGCTCCACTCACAGGGGTAACTATGGCTACACCTTC
CAGSSTHRGNYGYTF
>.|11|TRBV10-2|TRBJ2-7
TGCGCCAGCAGTCATGCCTACGAGCAGTACTTC
CASSHAYEQYF
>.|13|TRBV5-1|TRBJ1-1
TGCGCCAGCAGCCTGACAGGAAACACTGAAGCTTTCTTT
CASSLTGNTEAFF
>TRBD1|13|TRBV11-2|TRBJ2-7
TGTGCCAGCAGGGGGACAGGGACCTACGAGCAGTACTTC
CASRGTGTYEQYF
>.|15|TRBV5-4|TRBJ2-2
TGTGCCAGCAGCAGCCCGGGACACGGGACCGGGGAGCTGTTTTTT
CASSSPGHGTGELFF
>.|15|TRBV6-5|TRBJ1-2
TGTGCCAGCAGTTACTCGAAATTAACAGGGAATGGCTACACCTTC
CASSYSKLTGNGYTF
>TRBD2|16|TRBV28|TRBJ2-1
TGTGCCAGCAGACCTGATGGACTAGCGGGAATCAATGAGCAGTTCTTC
CASRPDGLAGINEQFF
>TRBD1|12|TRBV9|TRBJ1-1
TGTGCCAGCAGCGGACAGGGATTGGAAGCTTTCTTT
CASSGQGLEAFF
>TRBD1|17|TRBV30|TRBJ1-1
TGTGCCTGGAGTGGGTCGAATAGGACAGGGATTGGAGCTGAAGCTTTCTTT
CAWSGSNRTGIGAEAFF
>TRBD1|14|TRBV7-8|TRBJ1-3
TGTGCCAGCAGCACAGGGGACCCTGGAAACACCATATATTTT
CASSTGDPGNTIYF
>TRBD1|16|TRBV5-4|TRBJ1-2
TGTGCCAGCAGCTTGAGACGTCGACAGGGAAACTATGGCTACACCTTC
CASSLRRRQGNYGYTF
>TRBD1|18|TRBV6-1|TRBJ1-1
TGTGCCAGCAGTGAAGCGCGGAGGACAGGGCGGATGAACACTGAAGCTTTCTTT
CASSEARRTGRMNTEAFF
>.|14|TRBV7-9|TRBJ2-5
TGTGCCAGCAGCTTAATCGGGAGAGAAGAGACCCAGTACTTC
CASSLIGREETQYF
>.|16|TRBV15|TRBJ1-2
TGTGCCACCAGCAGAGAATCGGGAAGGCTGCGCTATGGCTACACCTTC
CATSRESGRLRYGYTF
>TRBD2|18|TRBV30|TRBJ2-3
TGTGCCTGGAGTGTCGGCTCTTCGGCTAGCGGTTACACAGATACGCAGTATTTT
CAWSVGSSASGYTDTQYF
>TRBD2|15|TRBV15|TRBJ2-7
TGTGCCACCAGCTTGCGACTAGCGAGCGCCTACGAGCAGTACTTC
CATSLRLASAYEQYF